The next 13 T cell receptor beta chains were all read from a single sample in a study of cytomegalovirus exposure and HLA in healthy donors. PCR was performed using 60 Vbeta and 13 Jbeta primers. Sequenced by immunoSEQ multiplex PCR; TCRdb stores in-frame clones only, minus some. The sample carries 150,000 to 170,000 clones, roughly 74% recorded once. The specimen sequenced was PBMCs. The receptors were gathered from a man between 18 and 35 years old in good health and CMV-seronegative.

The chain carries TRBV30 and TRBJ1-3; unclear D gene. Trimming pared 0 bases from V and 0 bases from J, leaving 6 bases between. Germline lookup yields CDR1 GTSNPN and CDR2 SVGIG (reference sequence). The CDR3 is 14 residues long. In DNA form, the CDR3 reads TGTGCCTGGAGTGTACAGCTCTCTGGAAACACCATATATTTT. This translates into CAWSVQLSGNTIYF.

J is TRBJ1-3 and V is TRBV5-6, with 10 positions matching TRBD1. J was trimmed by 4 bases and V by 0 bases; bases with no gene match: 4. The CDR3 is made up of 16 amino acids. CDR1 and CDR2 (germline): SGHDT, YYEEEE. The CDR3 loop is CASSLVGQGTGNTIYF. CDR3 sequence (DNA): TGTGCCAGCAGCTTGGTGGGACAGGGGACGGGAAACACCATATATTTT.

This rearrangement joins TRBV4-3 to TRBJ2-7, with D perhaps TRBD1 (5 bases). Trimming shortened V by 4 bases and J by 1 base, and 11 bases separated the two germline ends. CDR3 size: 14 residues. CDR1 is LGHNA, CDR2 YSLEER, per germline. This chain's CDR3 is CASSPTQGSYEQYF. The CDR3 nucleotides read TGCGCCAGCAGCCCGACCCAGGGATCCTACGAGCAGTACTTC.

The CDR3 loop reads CASSMDRGGEKLFF. Here the CDR3 DNA reads TGTGCCAGCAGCATGGACAGGGGAGGCGAAAAACTGTTTTTT. The V and J genes are TRBV7-2 and TRBJ1-4, with TRBD1 matching 9 bases. The CDR3 totals 14 residues. The ends lost 5 bases at V and 8 bases at J; junction bases unmatched: 6. CDR1 is SGHTA and CDR2 is FQGNSA in the germline V gene.

In its sample, this clone was seen a few times. V is TRBV5-1 and J is TRBJ2-3; a possible D gene is TRBD1 (6 bases). Between the trimmed V and J ends, which lost 4 bases and 2 bases, there was a span of 17 bases. The germline V gene has CDR1 SGHRS and CDR2 YFSETQ. CDR3 length equals 16 residues. The CDR3 coding sequence is TGCGCCAGCAGCCCCGACCCACAGGGAACCACAGATACGCAGTATTTT. Translated: CASSPDPQGTTDTQYF.

The V call is TRBV30, the J call TRBJ2-5; D is uncertain. CDR1 and CDR2 from the germline V gene are GTSNPN and SVGIG (reference sequence). The CDR3 has 14 amino acids. V gave up 3 bases and J gave up 1 base, with 12 bases separating them. The CDR3 loop reads CAWRGAAGQETQYF. Written as DNA, the CDR3 is TGTGCCTGGAGAGGCGCGGCCGGCCAAGAGACCCAGTACTTC. Filled out from reference TRBV30 and TRBJ2-5, the complete variable domain reads SQTIHQWPATLVQPVGSPLSLECTVEGTSNPNLYWYRQAAGRGLQLLFYSVGIGQISSEVPQNLSASRPQDRQFILSSKKLLLSDSGFYLCAWRGAAGQETQYFGPGTRLLVL.

This clone has a handful of counts. The J gene is TRBJ2-5, the V gene TRBV11-3; possibly TRBD1 for D (5 bases). Germline V gene lookup returns CDR1 SGHNT and CDR2 YENEEA. The CDR3 contains 17 residues. V lost 5 bases and J lost 0, with 19 bases in between. The DNA of the CDR3 is TGTGCCAGCAGCCCCGAGATTGGGGCAACGTACCAAGAGACCCAGTACTTC. This gives the protein CASSPEIGATYQETQYF. Combining the CDR3 with reference TRBV11-3 and TRBJ2-5 gives the whole variable domain EAGVVQSPRYKIIEKKQPVAFWCNPISGHNTLYWYLQNLGQGPELLIRYENEEAVDDSQLPKDRFSAERLKGVDSTLKIQPAELGDSAVYLCASSPEIGATYQETQYFGPGTRLLVL.

J is TRBJ2-7 and V is TRBV6-5; tentative D call: TRBD1 (6 bases). CDR1 and CDR2 from the germline V gene are MNHEY and SVGAGI. The ends were cut back, 5 bases at V and 4 bases at J, with 15 bases in the middle. The CDR3 is 14 residues long. The CDR3 sequence is CASSAQGVGYEQYF. The CDR3 nucleotides read TGTGCCAGCAGTGCACAGGGAGTGGGGTACGAGCAGTACTTC.

Regarding this clone: Germline is not matched at one junction end, which may reflect a read error. This sequence joins TRBV29-1 and TRBJ2-6; maybe TRBD1 (5 bases). The CDR3 length is 16 residues. CDR1 and CDR2 from the germline V gene are SQVTM and ANQGSEA. The CDR3 sequence is CSVLAGLHSGANGLTF. The CDR3 nucleotides read TGCAGCGTTCTGGCAGGCCTACACTCTGGGGCCAACGGCCTGACTTTC.

V usage is TRBV18 and J usage is TRBJ2-1, with 9 bases matching TRBD2. J was trimmed by 8 bases and V by 1 base; bases with no gene match: 12. CDR3 length equals 17 residues. Germline V CDR1 and CDR2: KGHSH, LQKENI. The CDR3 coding sequence is TGTGCCAGCTCACCACAAGAGCGGGGGGTTATTCTAGATGAGCAGTTCTTC. Amino acid sequence: CASSPQERGVILDEQFF.

This sequence joins TRBV5-1 and TRBJ2-1; D may be TRBD1 (6 bases). Trimming removed 5 bases from V and 0 bases from J, with 15 bases in between. Germline V gene data show CDR1 as SGHRS and CDR2 as YFSETQ. The CDR3 covers 16 residues. The CDR3 loop reads CASRPGTGSSYNEQFF. In DNA form, the CDR3 reads TGCGCCAGCAGACCTGGAACAGGGTCCTCCTACAATGAGCAGTTCTTC.

Of note for this clone: This sample includes further DNA sequences coding for the same CDR3. The V gene is TRBV7-2, the J gene TRBJ2-5; 8 bases are a match to TRBD2. The germline gives CDR1 SGHTA, CDR2 FQGNSA. This CDR3 contains 15 residues. V was clipped by 3 bases and J by 2 bases; unmatched bases: 5. The CDR3 loop reads CASSLGGGPQETQYF. The CDR3, as DNA: TGTGCCAGCAGCTTGGGCGGGGGGCCACAAGAGACCCAGTACTTC.

In DNA, the CDR3 is TGTGCCAGCCGGCTGGGAGCGGGGGGGTCCTACGAGCAGTACTTC. It translates to CASRLGAGGSYEQYF. The rearrangement joins TRBV6-5 to TRBJ2-7; 10 nucleotides match TRBD2. CDR3 length: 15 residues. J lost 1 base, V lost 8 bases, and 8 bases had no gene match. From germline, CDR1 is MNHEY and CDR2 SVGAGI.